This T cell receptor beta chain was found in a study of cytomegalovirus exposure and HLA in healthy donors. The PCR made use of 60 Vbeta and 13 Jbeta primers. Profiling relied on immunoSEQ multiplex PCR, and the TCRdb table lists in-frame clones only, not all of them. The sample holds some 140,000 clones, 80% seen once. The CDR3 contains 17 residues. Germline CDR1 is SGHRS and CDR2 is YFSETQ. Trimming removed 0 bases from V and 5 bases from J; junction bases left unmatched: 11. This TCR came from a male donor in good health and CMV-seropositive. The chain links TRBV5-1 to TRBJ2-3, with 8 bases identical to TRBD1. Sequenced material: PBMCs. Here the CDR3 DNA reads TGCGCCAGCAGCTTGGAAGTGGGCAGGGGGCGCTTAGATACGCAGTATTTT. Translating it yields CASSLEVGRGRLDTQYF.